This passage covers 30 T cell receptor beta chains from one sample sequenced in a study of cytomegalovirus exposure and HLA in healthy donors. The PCR made use of 60 Vbeta and 13 Jbeta primers. Method: immunoSEQ multiplex PCR; TCRdb's copy keeps in-frame clones and lacks some. The table lists more than 80,000 clones, less than 85% of them singletons. The sample consisted of PBMCs. The receptors stem from a woman in her sixties in good health and CMV-seropositive.

This clone was observed once. The chain is built from TRBV4-1 and TRBJ2-2; no clear D. CDR1 and CDR2 (germline): MGHRA, YSYEKL. The germline V and J ends were trimmed by 4 bases and 6 bases, with 6 bases remaining between them. This CDR3 region has 12 residues. CDR3 nucleotides: TGCGCCAGCAGCCCTATTCCCGGGGAGCTGTTTTTT. This sequence encodes CASSPIPGELFF.

This chain connects TRBV29-1 to TRBJ2-1, with TRBD2 as a possible D gene (5 bases). Germline lookup yields CDR1 SQVTM and CDR2 ANQGSEA. The CDR3 has 12 amino acids. The ends were cut back, 8 bases at V and 7 bases at J, with 15 bases in the middle. The CDR3 DNA reads TGCAGCATCGATGGGAGTAGGAATGAGCAGTTCTTC. This codes for CSIDGSRNEQFF.

V gene TRBV21-1 combines with J gene TRBJ2-5; TRBD2, the table's D call, was not compared with the DNA. TRBV21-1 is designated a pseudogene. This CDR3 region has 14 residues. CDR3 in amino acids: CTGLTGLAEETQYF. DNA for the CDR3: TGTACCGGGTTGACAGGACTAGCGGAAGAGACCCAGTACTTC.

The rearrangement joins TRBV6-5 to TRBJ2-7, with 10 nucleotides matching TRBD1. The V gene end was trimmed by 9 bases and the J gene end by 5 bases; junction bases not matched to a gene: 7. The V gene's germline CDR1 is MNHEY and CDR2 SVGAGI. The CDR3 has 13 residues. DNA of the CDR3: TGTGCCAGGCGATGGACAGGGGGTCACGAGCAGTACTTC. This codes for CARRWTGGHEQYF.

The chain employs TRBV19 and TRBJ1-1; tentatively, D is TRBD1 (6 bases). CDR1 and CDR2 from the germline V gene are LNHDA and SQIVND (reference sequence). CDR3 size: 15 residues. V dropped 3 bases and J dropped 1 base, with 12 bases sitting between them. The CDR3 sequence is CASSMSDRRNTEAFF. The CDR3 DNA reads as TGTGCCAGTAGTATGTCGGACAGACGGAACACTGAAGCTTTCTTT.

V is TRBV5-6 and J is TRBJ1-2, with TRBD1 matching 8 bases. With 0 bases clipped from V and 3 bases from J, the junction kept 4 bases outside the gene matches. The CDR3 sequence is 15 residues long. Germline CDR1 and CDR2: SGHDT and YYEEEE. The CDR3 here is CASSLGAGGDYGYTF. In DNA form, the CDR3 reads TGTGCCAGCAGCTTGGGAGCAGGGGGCGACTATGGCTACACCTTC.

The chain employs TRBV2 and TRBJ2-4; D ambiguous. This CDR3 spans 15 amino acids. V lost 4 bases and J lost 1, with 11 bases in between. Germline V gene sequence: CDR1 SNHLY, CDR2 FYNNEI. CDR3: CASSVEVLAKNIQYF. The DNA of the CDR3 is TGTGCCAGCAGTGTCGAGGTATTGGCCAAAAACATTCAGTACTTC.

This chain joins TRBV9 and TRBJ2-3; tentatively, D is TRBD2 (5 bases). This CDR3 spans 15 amino acids. Trimming took 3 bases from V and 6 from J, leaving 17 bases between them. Germline CDR1 reads SGDLS; CDR2 reads YYNGEE. CDR3 region: CASSALSGLGDTQYF. Here the CDR3 DNA reads TGTGCCAGCAGCGCCCTAAGCGGTTTGGGGGATACGCAGTATTTT. The variable domain in full, with the rest retrieved from reference TRBV9 and TRBJ2-3, is DSGVTQTPKHLITATGQRVTLRCSPRSGDLSVYWYQQSLDQGLQFLIQYYNGEERAKGNILERFSAQQFPDLHSELNLSSLELGDSALYFCASSALSGLGDTQYFGPGTRLTVL.

This CDR3 is CASSHGRGMETEAFF. CDR3 bases: TGTGCCAGCAGTCACGGACGGGGAATGGAGACTGAAGCTTTCTTT. The chain couples TRBV27 to TRBJ1-1; no clear D gene. The V gene's germline CDR1 is MNHEY and CDR2 SMNVEV (reference sequence). This CDR3 spans 15 amino acids. Between the trimmed V and J ends, which lost 5 bases and 5 bases, there was a span of 18 bases.

This clone was detected only a few times. The CDR3 nucleotides are TGTGCCAGCAGTGCACAAACCACCAACACCGGGGAGCTGTTTTTT. Its translation is CASSAQTTNTGELFF. This chain connects TRBV6-4 to TRBJ2-2; D unresolved. The CDR3 length is 15 residues. Germline V gene data show CDR1 as MRHNA and CDR2 as SNTAGT. The V gene lost 4 bases and the J gene lost 2 bases, with 11 bases spanning the gap.

This clone was found a few times. DNA of the CDR3: TGTGCTAGTGGTTTGGGGACAGTGAACACTGAAGCTTTCTTT. Residues: CASGLGTVNTEAFF. The J gene is TRBJ1-1, the V gene TRBV12-5; the D gene is possibly TRBD1 (6 bases). This CDR3 has 14 amino acids. Trimming took 1 base from V and 0 from J, leaving 6 bases between them. Looked up from germline, CDR1 is LGHNT and CDR2 is FRNRAP.

In DNA, the CDR3 is TGTGCCATCAGCCCCCGATATCTCCGGGACAGGGAAAGGAGTTTGCGAGCTTTCTTT. Translated: CAISPRYLRDRERSLRAFF. This chain links TRBV10-3 with TRBJ1-1, with 9 positions matching TRBD1. Losses at the gene ends were 6 bases for V and 10 bases for J; bases not matched to a gene: 27. This CDR3 has 19 amino acids. Germline CDR1 ENHRY, CDR2 SYGVKD.

As regards this clone: A far larger clone differs by one base, so this is likely a read error. The V call is TRBV1, the J call TRBJ1-2; TRBD1 is the table's D call, not checked against the DNA. TRBV1 is a pseudogene. CDR3 length equals 15 residues. The CDR3 loop reads CTSSQERLARDGYTF. Written as DNA, the CDR3 is TGCACCAGCAGCCAAGAAAGACTGGCCAGGGATGGCTACACCTTC.

The J gene is TRBJ2-5, the V gene TRBV27; 11 nucleotides line up with TRBD2. The V segment lost 2 bases and the J segment 5 bases; nucleotides outside the gene matches: 1. This CDR3 is 14 amino acids long. From germline, CDR1 is MNHEY and CDR2 SMNVEV (reference sequence). This CDR3 reads CASSLGTSGETQYF. CDR3 DNA sequence: TGTGCCAGCAGTTTAGGGACTAGCGGTGAGACCCAGTACTTC.

The rearrangement uses TRBV5-1 and TRBJ2-7; D perhaps matches TRBD2 (6 bases). V gave up 4 bases and J gave up 0 bases, with 14 bases separating them. The CDR3 sequence is 15 residues long. Per the germline V gene, CDR1 is SGHRS and CDR2 is YFSETQ. CDR3 nucleotides: TGCGCCAGCAGCCCAACAGCGGGTAGCTCCTACGAGCAGTACTTC. It specifies CASSPTAGSSYEQYF.

The rearrangement joins TRBV19 to TRBJ1-5; D possibly corresponds to TRBD1 (6 bases). Germline CDR1 and CDR2: LNHDA and SQIVND (reference sequence). Trimming took off 7 bases at V and 1 base at J, with 17 bases between the two ends. This CDR3 region has 16 residues. In DNA, the CDR3 is TGTGCCAGTACCGAGACAGGCCAACGAAGCAATCAGCCCCAGCATTTT. Translation: CASTETGQRSNQPQHF.

In its sample, this clone was seen a few times. CDR3: CASSLVSVLNTEAFF. CDR3 nucleotide sequence: TGCGCCAGCAGCTTGGTTTCCGTTTTGAACACTGAAGCTTTCTTT. The V gene is TRBV5-1, the J gene TRBJ1-1; D is unclear. The CDR3 spans 15 residues. V lost 0 bases and J 0 bases, leaving 9 bases between the germline ends. Germline assignment: CDR1 SGHRS and CDR2 YFSETQ.

The CDR3 sequence is CAHTGDVIWAEAFF. The CDR3 DNA follows: TGTGCCCACACGGGGGACGTAATCTGGGCTGAAGCTTTCTTT. The rearrangement joins TRBV7-2 to TRBJ1-1, with D possibly being TRBD1 (5 bases). The CDR3 loop spans 14 amino acids. V was cut by 11 bases and J by 6 bases, with 22 bases left in between. CDR1 and CDR2 from the germline V gene are SGHTA and FQGNSA.

The J gene is TRBJ2-6, the V gene TRBV6-6, with a tentative D call TRBD1 (5 bases). V lost 10 bases to trimming and J lost 2 bases, with 18 bases between them. Per germline, CDR1 MNHNY and CDR2 SVGAGI (reference sequence). This CDR3 has 16 amino acids. The CDR3 coding sequence is TGTGCCATCAGCCGACTCGCAGGGACTGGGGCCAACGTCCTGACTTTC. Translated: CAISRLAGTGANVLTF.

This clone was seen a handful of times. This chain uses TRBV6-1 with TRBJ1-3, with D tentatively TRBD1 (5 bases). V was shortened by 3 bases and J by 0 bases, with 12 bases between the two germline ends. CDR1 and CDR2 (germline): MNHNS, SASEGT. The CDR3 covers 16 residues. The chain's CDR3 is CASSDLQVSSGNTIYF. CDR3 bases: TGTGCCAGCAGTGACCTACAGGTATCCTCTGGAAACACCATATATTTT.

CDR3 amino acids: CASSDSSYEQYF. CDR3 coding DNA: TGCGCCAGCTCCGACAGTAGCTACGAGCAGTACTTC. This chain uses TRBV5-1 with TRBJ2-5, with a weak D call TRBD1 (5 bases). The J call is uncertain, as TRBJ2-7 better fits the DNA end. Germline V gene data show CDR1 as SGHRS and CDR2 as YFSETQ. The CDR3 is 12 residues long.

This clone was detected many times. The rearrangement joins TRBV28 to TRBJ1-2, with 7 bases matching TRBD1. CDR1 and CDR2 (germline): MDHEN, SYDVKM. This CDR3 comprises 13 residues. J lost 4 bases, V lost 4 bases, and 3 bases had no gene match. As DNA, the CDR3 is TGTGCCAGCAGTTCGACAGGGCGCTATGGCTACACCTTC. Translated, it gives CASSSTGRYGYTF.

This clone appeared a few times. The J gene is TRBJ1-2, the V gene TRBV14, with 7 bases matching TRBD1. Germline trimming cut 4 bases from V and 8 bases from J; bases unmatched to any gene: 13. The germline CDR1 and CDR2 sequences are SGHDN and FVKESK. The CDR3 totals 15 residues. This CDR3 is CASSRVGTESLGYTF. The CDR3 coding sequence is TGTGCCAGCAGCCGAGTTGGGACAGAATCTCTAGGCTACACCTTC.

This chain joins TRBV2 and TRBJ2-1, with D perhaps TRBD2 (6 bases). Germline CDR1 SNHLY, CDR2 FYNNEI. There are 14 residues in the CDR3. Trimming took off 6 bases at V and 7 bases at J, with 16 bases between the two ends. This CDR3 reads CASSLRGGVNEQFF. The DNA of the CDR3 is TGTGCCAGCAGCTTGCGAGGAGGGGTGAATGAGCAGTTCTTC.

The rearrangement links TRBV19 to TRBJ1-1, with D possibly being TRBD1 (6 bases). This CDR3 is 14 amino acids long. The germline CDR1 and CDR2 sequences are LNHDA and SQIVND (reference sequence). Trimming removed 6 bases at V and 1 base at J, with 12 bases between. CDR3 sequence reads: CASSLGHKNTEAFF. The CDR3 DNA reads as TGTGCCAGTAGCCTGGGACACAAGAACACTGAAGCTTTCTTT.

The rearrangement joins TRBV4-2 to TRBJ2-5, with 10 bases that match TRBD2. This CDR3 has 16 residues. CDR1 LGHNA and CDR2 YNFKEQ come from the germline V gene. V was pared by 6 bases and J by 7 bases, with 14 bases of the junction left unmatched. CDR3 nucleotide sequence: TGTGCCAGCAGACCCACCTCTAGCGGGAGCACCGCGACCCAGTACTTC. It codes for CASRPTSSGSTATQYF.

This clone showed up just a few times. The gene calls are TRBV11-2 and TRBJ1-1; D is uncertain. Germline lookup yields CDR1 SGHAT and CDR2 FQNNGV. This CDR3 is 14 amino acids long. The V end was cut by 5 bases, the J end by 0 bases, with 10 bases between. CDR3 nucleotide sequence: TGTGCCAGCAGCCGGCGGGAGATGAACACTGAAGCTTTCTTT. Protein sequence: CASSRREMNTEAFF.

The V and J genes are TRBV14 and TRBJ2-5, with 10 bases fitting TRBD2. This CDR3 spans 16 amino acids. V gave up 5 bases and J gave up 4 bases; unmatched junction bases: 10. Germline loops: CDR1 SGHDN, CDR2 FVKESK. The CDR3 DNA is TGTGCCAGCAGCTCACTCACACTAGCGGGAAGAGAGACCCAGTACTTC. It yields the protein CASSSLTLAGRETQYF.

The gene calls are TRBV30 and TRBJ2-7; D possibly corresponds to TRBD1 (7 bases). V lost 5 bases to trimming and J lost 10 bases, with 18 bases between them. The CDR3 consists of 12 residues. Germline-derived CDR1 and CDR2 are GTSNPN and SVGIG (reference sequence). The CDR3: CAWGLPRGEQYF. As DNA, the CDR3 is TGTGCCTGGGGCCTCCCCAGGGGGGAACAGTACTTC. Full variable domain (rest looked up from reference TRBV30 and TRBJ2-7): SQTIHQWPATLVQPVGSPLSLECTVEGTSNPNLYWYRQAAGRGLQLLFYSVGIGQISSEVPQNLSASRPQDRQFILSSKKLLLSDSGFYLCAWGLPRGEQYFGPGTRLTVT.

The gene calls are TRBV19 and TRBJ2-6; no clear D gene. The germline CDR1 and CDR2 sequences are LNHDA and SQIVND (reference sequence). V lost 2 bases, J lost 0 bases, and 8 bases lay in between. The CDR3 is made up of 16 amino acids. This CDR3 reads CASSIYFSSGANVLTF. The CDR3 bases are TGTGCCAGTAGTATATATTTTAGCTCTGGGGCCAACGTCCTGACTTTC.